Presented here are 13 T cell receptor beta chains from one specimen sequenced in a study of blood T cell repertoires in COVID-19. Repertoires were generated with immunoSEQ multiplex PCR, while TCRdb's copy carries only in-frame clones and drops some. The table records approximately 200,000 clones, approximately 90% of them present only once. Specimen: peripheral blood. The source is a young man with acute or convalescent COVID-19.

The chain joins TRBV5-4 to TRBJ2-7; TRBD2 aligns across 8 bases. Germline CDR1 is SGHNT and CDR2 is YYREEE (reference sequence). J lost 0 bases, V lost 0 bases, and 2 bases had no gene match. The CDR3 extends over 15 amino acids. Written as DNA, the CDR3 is TGTGCCAGCAGCTTGGAAAGCGGGGGCTCCTACGAGCAGTACTTC. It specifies CASSLESGGSYEQYF.

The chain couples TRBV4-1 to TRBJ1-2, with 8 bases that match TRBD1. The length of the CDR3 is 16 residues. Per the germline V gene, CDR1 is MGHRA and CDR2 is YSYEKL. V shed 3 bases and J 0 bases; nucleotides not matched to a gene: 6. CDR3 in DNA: TGCGCCAGCAGCCACACGAGACAGGGGTCTAACTATGGCTACACCTTC. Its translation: CASSHTRQGSNYGYTF.

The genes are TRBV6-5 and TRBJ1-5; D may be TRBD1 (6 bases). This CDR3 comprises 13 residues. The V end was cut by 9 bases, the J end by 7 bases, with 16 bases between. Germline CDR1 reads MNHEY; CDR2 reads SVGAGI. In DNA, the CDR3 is TGTGCCAGTCGGGGAGTTACAGGGCAGCCCCAGCATTTT. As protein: CASRGVTGQPQHF.

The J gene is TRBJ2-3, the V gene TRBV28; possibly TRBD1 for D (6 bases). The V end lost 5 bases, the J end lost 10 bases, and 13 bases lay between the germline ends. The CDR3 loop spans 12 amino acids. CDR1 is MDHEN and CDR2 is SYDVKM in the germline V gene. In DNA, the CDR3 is TGTGCCAGCAGTACTCAACCAGGGGCGCAGTATTTT. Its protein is CASSTQPGAQYF. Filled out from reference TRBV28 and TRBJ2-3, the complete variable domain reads DVKVTQSSRYLVKRTGEKVFLECVQDMDHENMFWYRQDPGLGLRLIYFSYDVKMKEKGDIPEGYSVSREKKERFSLILESASTNQTSMYLCASSTQPGAQYFGPGTRLTVL.

CDR3 sequence (DNA): TGTGCCAGCAGGCCGACTAGCGGGAGACCTCTAAGGCAGTATTTT. As protein: CASRPTSGRPLRQYF. The chain joins TRBV2 to TRBJ2-3; 12 bases fit TRBD2. The CDR3 runs to 15 residues. V dropped 6 bases and J dropped 11; count of bases not matched to a gene: 12. Germline values: CDR1 SNHLY, CDR2 FYNNEI.

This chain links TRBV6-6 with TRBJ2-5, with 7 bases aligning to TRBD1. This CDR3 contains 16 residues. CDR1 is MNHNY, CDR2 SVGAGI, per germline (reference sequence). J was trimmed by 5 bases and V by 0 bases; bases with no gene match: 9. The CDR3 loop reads CASSYSGTASMETQYF. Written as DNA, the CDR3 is TGTGCCAGCAGTTACTCGGGGACAGCGAGTATGGAGACCCAGTACTTC.

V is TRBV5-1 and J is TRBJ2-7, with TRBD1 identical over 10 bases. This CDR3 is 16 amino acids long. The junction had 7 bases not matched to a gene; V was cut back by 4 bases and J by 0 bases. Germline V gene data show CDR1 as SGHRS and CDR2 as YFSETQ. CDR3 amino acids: CASSRGQGLSSYEQYF. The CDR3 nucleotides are TGCGCCAGCAGCAGGGGACAGGGGCTGAGCTCCTACGAGCAGTACTTC.

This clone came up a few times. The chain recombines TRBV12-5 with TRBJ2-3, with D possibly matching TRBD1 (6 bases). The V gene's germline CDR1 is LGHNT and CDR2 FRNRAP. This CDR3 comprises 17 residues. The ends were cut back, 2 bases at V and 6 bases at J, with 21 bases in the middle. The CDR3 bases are TGTGCTAGTGGTTTGCCCCCTTTACCTGAGGGGGACGATACGCAGTATTTT. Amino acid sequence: CASGLPPLPEGDDTQYF. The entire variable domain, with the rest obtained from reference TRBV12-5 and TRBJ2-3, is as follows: DARVTQTPRHKVTEMGQEVTMRCQPILGHNTVFWYRQTMMQGLELLAYFRNRAPLDDSGMPKDRFSAEMPDATLATLKIQPSEPRDSAVYFCASGLPPLPEGDDTQYFGPGTRLTVL.

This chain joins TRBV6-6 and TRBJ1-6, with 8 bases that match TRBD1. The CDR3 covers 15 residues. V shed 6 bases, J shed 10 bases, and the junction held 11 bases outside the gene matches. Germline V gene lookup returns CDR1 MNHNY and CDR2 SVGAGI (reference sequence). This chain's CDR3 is CASSRGQAEESPLHF. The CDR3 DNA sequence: TGTGCCAGCAGCAGGGGACAGGCTGAGGAGTCACCCCTCCACTTT.

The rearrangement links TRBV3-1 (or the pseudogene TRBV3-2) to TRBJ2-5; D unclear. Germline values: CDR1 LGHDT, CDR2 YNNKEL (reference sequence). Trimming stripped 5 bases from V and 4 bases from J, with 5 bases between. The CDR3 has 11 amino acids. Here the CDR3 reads CASSMRETQYF. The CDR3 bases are TGTGCCAGCAGCATGAGAGAGACCCAGTACTTC.

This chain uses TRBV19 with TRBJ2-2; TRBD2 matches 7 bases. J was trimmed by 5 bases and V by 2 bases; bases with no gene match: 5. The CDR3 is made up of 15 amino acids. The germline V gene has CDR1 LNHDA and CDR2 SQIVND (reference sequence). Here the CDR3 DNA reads TGTGCCAGTAGTATACCGGGGACTACAACCGGGGAGCTGTTTTTT. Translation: CASSIPGTTTGELFF.

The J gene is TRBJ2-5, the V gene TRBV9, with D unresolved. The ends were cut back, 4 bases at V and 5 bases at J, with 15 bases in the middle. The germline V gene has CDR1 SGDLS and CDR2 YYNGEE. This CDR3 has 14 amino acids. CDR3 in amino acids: CASSLGLLQETQYF. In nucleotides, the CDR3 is TGTGCCAGCAGCCTAGGCCTTCTTCAGGAGACCCAGTACTTC.

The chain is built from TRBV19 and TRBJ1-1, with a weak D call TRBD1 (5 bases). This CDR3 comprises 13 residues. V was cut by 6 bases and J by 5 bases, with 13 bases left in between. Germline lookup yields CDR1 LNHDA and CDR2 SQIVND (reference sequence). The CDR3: CASRPRVKTEAFF. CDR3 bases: TGTGCCAGTAGACCCAGGGTAAAAACTGAAGCTTTCTTT.